Below, one T cell receptor beta chain is given with its context. Its antigen is still unknown. The record originates from a study of T cell responses to AZD1222 COVID-19 vaccine. There are 15 residues in the CDR3. Per germline, CDR1 SEHNR and CDR2 FQNEAQ (reference sequence). The V gene lost 1 base and the J gene lost 3 bases, with 10 bases spanning the gap. Study-wide findings and caveats: An increase in Spike-specific TCR breadth and depth was observed after two AZD1222 doses. Vaccine-related CD4 TCRs covered spike, predominating at 160-218 and 743-854.

The table came from immunoSEQ multiplex PCR; TCRdb's copy has only in-frame clones and leaves some out. The table lists 150,000 to 200,000 clones, under 95% of them singletons. The J gene is TRBJ1-3, the V gene TRBV7-9; D gene ambiguous. Sequenced material: peripheral blood, taken on day 0 of AZD1222 vaccination. The clonotype was recovered from an adult in good health. CDR3 residues: CASSLGATYGNTIYF. The CDR3 region has the DNA TGTGCCAGCAGCTTAGGGGCAACATATGGAAACACCATATATTTT. Looking up the rest from reference TRBV7-9 and TRBJ1-3 gives the full variable domain: DTGVSQNPRHKITKRGQNVTFRCDPISEHNRLYWYRQTLGQGPEFLTYFQNEAQLEKSRLLSDRFSAERPKGSFSTLEIQRTEQGDSAMYLCASSLGATYGNTIYFGEGSWLTVV.